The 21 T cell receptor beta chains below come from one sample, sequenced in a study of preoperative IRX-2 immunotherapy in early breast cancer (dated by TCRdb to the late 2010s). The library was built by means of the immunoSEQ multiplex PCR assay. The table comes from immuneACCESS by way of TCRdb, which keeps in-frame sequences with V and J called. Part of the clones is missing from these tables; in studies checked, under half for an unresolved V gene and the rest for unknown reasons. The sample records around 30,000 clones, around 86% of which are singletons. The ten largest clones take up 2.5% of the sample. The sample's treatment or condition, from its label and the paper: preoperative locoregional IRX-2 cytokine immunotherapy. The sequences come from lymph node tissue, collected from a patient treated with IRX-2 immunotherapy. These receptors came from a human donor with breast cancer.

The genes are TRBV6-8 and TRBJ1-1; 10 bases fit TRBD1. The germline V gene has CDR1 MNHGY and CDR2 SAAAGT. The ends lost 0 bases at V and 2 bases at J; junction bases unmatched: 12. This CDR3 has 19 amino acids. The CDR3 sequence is CASSYSGPGQGRLNTEAFF. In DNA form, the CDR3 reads TGTGCCAGCAGTTACTCGGGACCGGGACAGGGGCGCTTAAACACTGAAGCTTTCTTT.

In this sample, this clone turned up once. This CDR3 is CASSSGTWDEKLFF. The CDR3 DNA reads as TGTGCCAGCAGTTCGGGGACATGGGACGAAAAACTGTTTTTT. The gene calls are TRBV6-8 and TRBJ1-4, with D perhaps matching TRBD1 (6 bases). V lost 4 bases, J lost 8 bases, and 14 bases lay in between. Per germline, CDR1 MNHGY and CDR2 SAAAGT. The CDR3 is 14 amino acids.

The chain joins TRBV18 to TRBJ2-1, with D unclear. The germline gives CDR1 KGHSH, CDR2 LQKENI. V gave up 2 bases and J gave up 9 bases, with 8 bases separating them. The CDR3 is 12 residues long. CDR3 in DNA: TGTGCCAGCTCACCATCTGTGGCTGAGCAGTTCTTC. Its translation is CASSPSVAEQFF.

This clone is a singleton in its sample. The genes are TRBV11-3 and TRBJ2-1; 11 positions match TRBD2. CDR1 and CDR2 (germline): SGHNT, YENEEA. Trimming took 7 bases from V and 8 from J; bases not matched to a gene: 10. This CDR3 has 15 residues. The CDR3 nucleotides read TGTGCCAGCATCGTACTACTAGCGGGAGCGTATGAGCAGTTCTTC. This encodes CASIVLLAGAYEQFF.

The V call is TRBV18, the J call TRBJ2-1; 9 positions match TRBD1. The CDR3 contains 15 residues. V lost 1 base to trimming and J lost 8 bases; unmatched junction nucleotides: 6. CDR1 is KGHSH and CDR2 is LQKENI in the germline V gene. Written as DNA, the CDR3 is TGTGCCAGCTCACCACGGGGACAGGGTGTTCATGAGCAGTTCTTC. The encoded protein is CASSPRGQGVHEQFF.

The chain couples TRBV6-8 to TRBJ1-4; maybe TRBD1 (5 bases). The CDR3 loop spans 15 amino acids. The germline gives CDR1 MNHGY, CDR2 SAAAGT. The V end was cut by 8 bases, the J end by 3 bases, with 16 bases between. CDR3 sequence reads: CASERGGEANEKLFF. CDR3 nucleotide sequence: TGTGCCAGCGAACGCGGGGGGGAAGCTAATGAAAAACTGTTTTTT.

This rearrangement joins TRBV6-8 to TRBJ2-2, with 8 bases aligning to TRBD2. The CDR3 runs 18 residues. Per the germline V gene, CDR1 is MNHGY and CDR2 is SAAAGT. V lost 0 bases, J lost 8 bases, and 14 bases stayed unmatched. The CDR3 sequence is CASSYSPLSGGARGELFF. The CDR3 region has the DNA TGTGCCAGCAGTTACTCCCCCCTTTCGGGGGGGGCTAGGGGGGAGCTGTTTTTT.

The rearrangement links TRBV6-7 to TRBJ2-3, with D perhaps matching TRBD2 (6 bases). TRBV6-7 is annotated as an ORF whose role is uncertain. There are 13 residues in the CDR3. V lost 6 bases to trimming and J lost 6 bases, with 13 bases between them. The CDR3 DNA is TGTGCCAGCAGGGGGACTGGGGCTGATACGCAGTATTTT. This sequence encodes CASRGTGADTQYF.

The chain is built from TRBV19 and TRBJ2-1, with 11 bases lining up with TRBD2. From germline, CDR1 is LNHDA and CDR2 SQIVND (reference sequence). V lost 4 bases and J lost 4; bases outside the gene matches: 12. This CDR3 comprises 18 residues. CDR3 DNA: TGTGCCAGTAGTACTTACGTCCCGGGACTAGCGGTATACAATGAGCAGTTCTTC. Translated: CASSTYVPGLAVYNEQFF. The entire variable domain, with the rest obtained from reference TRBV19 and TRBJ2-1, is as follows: DGGITQSPKYLFRKEGQNVTLSCEQNLNHDAMYWYRQDPGQGLRLIYYSQIVNDFQKGDIAEGYSVSREKKESFPLTVTSAQKNPTAFYLCASSTYVPGLAVYNEQFFGPGTRLTVL.

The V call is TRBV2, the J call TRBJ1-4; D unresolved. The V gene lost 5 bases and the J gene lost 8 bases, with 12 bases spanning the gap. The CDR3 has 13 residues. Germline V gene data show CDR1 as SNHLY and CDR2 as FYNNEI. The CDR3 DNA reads TGTGCCAGCAGTCACCCCGGTGGCGAAAAACTGTTTTTT. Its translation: CASSHPGGEKLFF.

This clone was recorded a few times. CDR3 in amino acids: CASSSRGTEAFF. The CDR3 DNA follows: TGTGCCAGCTCATCGAGGGGGACTGAAGCTTTCTTT. The chain links TRBV18 to TRBJ1-1; a weak D match, TRBD1 (6 bases). Trimming took 5 bases from V and 5 from J, leaving 9 bases between them. CDR1 KGHSH and CDR2 LQKENI come from the germline V gene. The CDR3 length is 12 residues.

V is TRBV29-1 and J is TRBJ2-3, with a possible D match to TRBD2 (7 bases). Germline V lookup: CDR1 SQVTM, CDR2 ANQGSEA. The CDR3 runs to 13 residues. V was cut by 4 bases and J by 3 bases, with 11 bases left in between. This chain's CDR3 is CSVGEGGTDTQYF. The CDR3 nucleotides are TGCAGCGTTGGGGAGGGGGGGACAGATACGCAGTATTTT.

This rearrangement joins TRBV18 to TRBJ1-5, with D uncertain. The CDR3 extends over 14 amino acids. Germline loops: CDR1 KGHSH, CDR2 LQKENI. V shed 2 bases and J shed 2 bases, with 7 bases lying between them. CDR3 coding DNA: TGTGCCAGCTCACCAAGCTCTGGCAATCAGCCCCAGCATTTT. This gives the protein CASSPSSGNQPQHF.

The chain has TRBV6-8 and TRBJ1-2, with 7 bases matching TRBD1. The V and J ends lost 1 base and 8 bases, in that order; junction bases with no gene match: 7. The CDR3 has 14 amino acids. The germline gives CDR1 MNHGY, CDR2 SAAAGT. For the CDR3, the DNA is TGTGCCAGCAGTTACTATGGACAGGTCGGAGGCTACACCTTC. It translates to CASSYYGQVGGYTF.

CDR3 in DNA: TGTGCCTGGGGAGGAATGGGGGGGAACACTGAAGCTTTCTTT. Translated, it gives CAWGGMGGNTEAFF. This sequence joins TRBV30 and TRBJ1-1, with D perhaps matching TRBD1 (5 bases). Trimming removed 5 bases from V and 1 base from J, with 14 bases in between. This CDR3 has 14 amino acids. The germline CDR1 and CDR2 sequences are GTSNPN and SVGIG (reference sequence).

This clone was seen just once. CDR3 bases: TGTGCCAGCAGTGTCCATCTGGGCGTCGAGCAGTACTTC. The encoded protein is CASSVHLGVEQYF. The chain uses TRBV28 and TRBJ2-7; no reliable D call. CDR3 length equals 13 residues. V lost 5 bases, J lost 6 bases, and 14 bases lay in between. Germline V lookup: CDR1 MDHEN, CDR2 SYDVKM. The whole variable domain, filled in from reference TRBV28 and TRBJ2-7, reads DVKVTQSSRYLVKRTGEKVFLECVQDMDHENMFWYRQDPGLGLRLIYFSYDVKMKEKGDIPEGYSVSREKKERFSLILESASTNQTSMYLCASSVHLGVEQYFGPGTRLTVT.

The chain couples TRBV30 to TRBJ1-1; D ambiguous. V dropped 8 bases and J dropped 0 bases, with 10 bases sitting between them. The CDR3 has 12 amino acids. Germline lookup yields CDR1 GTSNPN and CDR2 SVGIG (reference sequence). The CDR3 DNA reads TGTGCCGGAAAACAGATGAACACTGAAGCTTTCTTT. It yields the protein CAGKQMNTEAFF.

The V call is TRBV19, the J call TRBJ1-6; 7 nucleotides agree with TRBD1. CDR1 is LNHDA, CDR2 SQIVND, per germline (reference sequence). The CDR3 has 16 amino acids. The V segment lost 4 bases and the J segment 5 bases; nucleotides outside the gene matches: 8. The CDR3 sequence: CASSTGQVRDNSPLHF. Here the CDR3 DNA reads TGTGCCAGTAGTACCGGACAGGTTAGGGATAATTCACCCCTCCACTTT.

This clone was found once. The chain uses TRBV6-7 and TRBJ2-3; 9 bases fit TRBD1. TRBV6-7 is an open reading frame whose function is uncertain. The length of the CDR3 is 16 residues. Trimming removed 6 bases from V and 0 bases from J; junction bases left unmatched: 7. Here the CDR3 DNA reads TGTGCCAGCAGCAGAGGACAGGGGTTAAGCACAGATACGCAGTATTTT. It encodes CASSRGQGLSTDTQYF.

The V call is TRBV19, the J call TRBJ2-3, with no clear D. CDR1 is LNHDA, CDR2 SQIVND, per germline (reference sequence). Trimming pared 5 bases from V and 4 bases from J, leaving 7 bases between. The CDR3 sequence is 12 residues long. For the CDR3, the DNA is TGTGCCAGTAGTCCCTGGGCAGATACGCAGTATTTT. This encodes CASSPWADTQYF.

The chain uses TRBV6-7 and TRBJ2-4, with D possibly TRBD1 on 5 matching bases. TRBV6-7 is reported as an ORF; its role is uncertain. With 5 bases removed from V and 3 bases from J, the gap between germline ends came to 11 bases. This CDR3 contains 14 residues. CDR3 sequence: CASSGADLKNIQYF. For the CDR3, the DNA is TGTGCCAGCAGTGGGGCGGATCTCAAAAACATTCAGTACTTC.